A selection of T cell receptor beta chains follows, all from one sample in a study of TIL therapy for anti-PD-1-resistant metastatic lung cancer. The table came from immunoSEQ multiplex PCR; TCRdb's copy has only in-frame clones and leaves some out. The sample lists 45,000 to 60,000 clones, less than 75% occurring once. The sample in question was tumor tissue, obtained at baseline. The receptor source for this set is a person between 25 and 79 years old with non-small cell lung cancer. Each CDR3 is given with its conserved first and last residue. Only some rows state a clone size, as once, few, many or a class for expanded clones.

clone_size: NA; j_call: TRBJ2-7; v_call: TRBV6-5; cdr3_length: 13; cdr3_aa: CASSYPGRYEQYF
clone_size: NA; j_call: TRBJ1-2; v_call: TRBV6-1; cdr3_length: 12; cdr3_aa: CASSARDGGYTF
clone_size: NA; j_call: TRBJ1-1; v_call: TRBV6-6; cdr3_length: 14; cdr3_aa: CASRGLGGNTEAFF
clone_size: NA; j_call: TRBJ1-1; v_call: TRBV11-2; cdr3_length: 14; cdr3_aa: CASSLDLDRTEAFF
clone_size: NA; j_call: TRBJ2-7; v_call: TRBV9; cdr3_length: 14; cdr3_aa: CASSVAVGQDEQYF
clone_size: few; j_call: TRBJ1-6; v_call: TRBV4-1; cdr3_length: 14; cdr3_aa: CASSQSQGNSPLHF
clone_size: NA; j_call: TRBJ2-3; v_call: TRBV7-8; cdr3_length: 16; cdr3_aa: CASSPPWREGTDTQYF
clone_size: NA; j_call: TRBJ2-1; v_call: TRBV15; cdr3_length: 15; cdr3_aa: CATSRVRSGGNEQFF
clone_size: NA; j_call: TRBJ1-4; v_call: TRBV19; cdr3_length: 13; cdr3_aa: CASAWGGNEKLFF
clone_size: few; j_call: TRBJ1-2; v_call: TRBV6-6; cdr3_length: 13; cdr3_aa: CASLVQGWNGYTF
clone_size: NA; j_call: TRBJ1-5; v_call: TRBV5-1; cdr3_length: 16; cdr3_aa: CASSAPGQGGNQPQHF
clone_size: NA; j_call: TRBJ1-5; v_call: TRBV28; cdr3_length: 14; cdr3_aa: CASSLQGEIQPQHF
clone_size: NA; j_call: TRBJ2-2; v_call: TRBV6-4; cdr3_length: 17; cdr3_aa: CASERANRGNTTGELFF
clone_size: NA; j_call: TRBJ1-1; v_call: TRBV19; cdr3_length: 13; cdr3_aa: CASSSPSDPEAFF
clone_size: NA; j_call: TRBJ1-1; v_call: TRBV11-2; cdr3_length: 14; cdr3_aa: CASSLAGRATEAFF
clone_size: NA; j_call: TRBJ2-7; v_call: TRBV28; cdr3_length: 18; cdr3_aa: CASSFSRVQPQNRYEQYF